This T cell receptor (beta chain) was recovered during a study of somatic mutations in cytotoxic T cells in rheumatoid arthritis. General study results and limits: Antigens bound by the expanded CD8+ clones were not identified.

By positive magnetic bead selection, CD4+ and CD8+ cells were isolated, and their purity was checked by flow cytometry. In regard to this clone: Its antigen is not known.

TCRdb's copy holds only in-frame clones and misses some; the assay was immunoSEQ multiplex PCR. The sample records fewer than 20,000 clones, over 75% being singletons. V was cut by 1 base and J by 4 bases, with 8 bases left in between. Looked up from germline, CDR1 is SGHKS and CDR2 is YYEKEE (reference sequence). The CDR3 loop spans 13 amino acids. Sequencing input: CD8+ T cells sorted from blood. The sequence derives from an adult with rheumatoid arthritis. This chain joins TRBV5-5 and TRBJ1-1; a possible D gene is TRBD1 (5 bases). This CDR3 reads CASSLTGVTEAFF. The DNA for the CDR3 is TGTGCCAGCAGCTTGACAGGTGTCACTGAAGCTTTCTTT.